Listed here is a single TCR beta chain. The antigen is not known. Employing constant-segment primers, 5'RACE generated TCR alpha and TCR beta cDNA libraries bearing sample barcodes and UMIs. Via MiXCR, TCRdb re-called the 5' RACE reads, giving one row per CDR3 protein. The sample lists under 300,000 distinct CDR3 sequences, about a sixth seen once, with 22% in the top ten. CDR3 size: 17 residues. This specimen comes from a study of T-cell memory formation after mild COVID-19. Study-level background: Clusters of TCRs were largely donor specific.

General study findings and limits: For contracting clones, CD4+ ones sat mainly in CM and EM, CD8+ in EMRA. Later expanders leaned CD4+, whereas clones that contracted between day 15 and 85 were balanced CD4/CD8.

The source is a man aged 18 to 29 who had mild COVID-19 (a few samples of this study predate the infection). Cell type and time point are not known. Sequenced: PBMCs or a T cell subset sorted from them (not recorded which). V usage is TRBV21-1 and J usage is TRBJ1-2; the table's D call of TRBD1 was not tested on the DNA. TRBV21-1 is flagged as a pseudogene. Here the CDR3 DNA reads TGTGCCAGCAGCGCCCCGGAGAGCTGGGGGTGGAACTATGGCTACACCTTC. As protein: CASSAPESWGWNYGYTF.